Following are 8 T cell receptor beta chains from one sample sequenced in a study of siplizumab effects on memory and regulatory T cells. Sequencing used immunoSEQ multiplex PCR; TCRdb keeps in-frame clones, though not all of them. Of roughly 92,000 clones listed, about 94% are singletons. Sequenced: non-Treg CD4+ T cells sorted from blood. The receptors here all came from a human donor in good health.

V is TRBV21-1 and J is TRBJ1-5; TRBD1 was called by the table and not checked on the DNA. TRBV21-1 is given as a pseudogene. The CDR3 consists of 15 residues. CDR3 bases: TGTGCCAGCAGCAAGGGGCAGTATAGCAATCAGCCCCAGCATTTT. Its translation is CASSKGQYSNQPQHF.

This chain joins TRBV28 and TRBJ1-1; a weak D match, TRBD1 (6 bases). The length of the CDR3 is 14 residues. Germline CDR1 and CDR2: MDHEN and SYDVKM. V lost 6 bases and J 3 bases, leaving 14 bases between the germline ends. This CDR3 is CASRGGGEYTEAFF. The CDR3, as DNA: TGTGCCAGCAGAGGGGGGGGCGAGTACACTGAAGCTTTCTTT.

J is TRBJ2-5 and V is TRBV7-2; D gene ambiguous. This CDR3 contains 15 residues. CDR1 SGHTA and CDR2 FQGNSA come from the germline V gene. V was pared by 4 bases and J by 2 bases, with 14 bases between. DNA of the CDR3: TGTGCCAGCAGCTCATTGGGGTTGGGGCAAGAGACCCAGTACTTC. Protein sequence: CASSSLGLGQETQYF.

The rearrangement uses TRBV27 and TRBJ1-2, with TRBD1 identical over 10 bases. The germline gives CDR1 MNHEY, CDR2 SMNVEV (reference sequence). Germline trimming cut 6 bases from V and 7 bases from J; bases unmatched to any gene: 14. The CDR3 spans 16 residues. This CDR3 reads CASSRTGGESGSGYTF. The CDR3 DNA sequence: TGTGCCAGCAGCCGGACAGGGGGGGAGTCGGGAAGTGGCTACACCTTC.

V and J are TRBV30 and TRBJ1-1; D not certain. Germline-derived CDR1 and CDR2 are GTSNPN and SVGIG (reference sequence). The CDR3 runs 11 residues. The V and J ends lost 4 bases and 8 bases respectively, with 11 bases between them. The CDR3 region has the DNA TGTGCCTGGAAAGGACGGCGAGAAGCTTTCTTT. Its protein is CAWKGRREAFF.

This clone appeared a single time. V and J are TRBV5-4 and TRBJ1-1, with a tentative D call TRBD1 (5 bases). Between the trimmed V and J ends, which lost 0 bases and 7 bases, there was a span of 13 bases. Germline loops: CDR1 SGHNT, CDR2 YYREEE (reference sequence). The CDR3 totals 14 residues. The CDR3: CASSLEPLTGEAFF. In DNA, the CDR3 is TGTGCCAGCAGCTTGGAACCCCTAACAGGTGAAGCTTTCTTT.

V is TRBV2 and J is TRBJ2-1; tentatively, D is TRBD1 or TRBD2 (5 bases each). V dropped 6 bases and J dropped 12 bases, with 12 bases sitting between them. Looked up from germline, CDR1 is SNHLY and CDR2 is FYNNEI. The CDR3 is 11 residues long. The CDR3 sequence: CASRDTSRQFF. The CDR3 nucleotides read TGTGCCAGCAGGGACACTAGTAGGCAGTTCTTC.

The chain couples TRBV5-1 to TRBJ2-7; D unresolved. Between the trimmed V and J ends, which lost 0 bases and 5 bases, there was a span of 12 bases. This CDR3 spans 14 amino acids. The germline CDR1 and CDR2 sequences are SGHRS and YFSETQ. CDR3 sequence (DNA): TGCGCCAGCAGCTTGGCACCATCACTGAACGAGCAGTACTTC. Encoded protein: CASSLAPSLNEQYF.